The clone carrying this T cell receptor (beta chain) was picked up one time. Its antigen is undetermined. The source of the sample is a study of blood T cells in healthy people across ages. Findings and limits, study-wide: Reliance upon unsorted PBMCs precluded definitive naive versus antigen-experienced comparison.

The CDR3 sequence is 13 residues long. Germline lookup yields CDR1 LGHNA and CDR2 YNFKEQ. Trimming at V came to 3 bases and at J to 4 bases, leaving 1 base not matched to a gene. Using a J-beta primer mix together with a sample-barcoded 5' primer, a second PCR was run for roughly 7 to 11 cycles. MiXCR was run by TCRdb on the 5' RACE reads, yielding one entry per CDR3 protein. Of about 670,000 distinct CDR3 sequences listed, over 40% were seen once; the top ten hold about 13%. The sample taken for sequencing was blood. The rearrangement uses TRBV4-2 and TRBJ2-3; 7 bases are shared with TRBD1. The TCR comes from a woman of 80 years or more in good health. This CDR3 reads CASSHGTADTQYF. As DNA, the CDR3 is TGTGCCAGCAGCCACGGGACAGCAGATACGCAGTATTTT.